What follows are 17 T cell receptor beta chains derived from one specimen sequenced in a study of control samples from healthy donors and cancer patients. Here immunoSEQ multiplex PCR was the method, and the copy in TCRdb shows in-frame clones only, minus some. The sample lists 63,000 or so clones, 84% occurring once. Sequencing used blood. These receptors all stem from a man aged 50-59 years in good health.

The chain recombines TRBV7-3 with TRBJ2-1, with 11 bases matching TRBD2. CDR3 length: 19 residues. Per the germline V gene, CDR1 is SGHTA and CDR2 is FQGTGA. Germline trimming cut 1 base from V and 2 bases from J; bases unmatched to any gene: 10. The CDR3 region has the DNA TGTGCCAGCAGCTTAAGATCTGGGACTAGCGGCGCGACCTACAATGAGCAGTTCTTC. It encodes CASSLRSGTSGATYNEQFF.

The chain combines TRBV6-5 with TRBJ1-6, with TRBD1 matching over 7 bases. This CDR3 contains 13 residues. Trimming at V came to 7 bases and at J to 8 bases, leaving 5 bases not matched to a gene. Germline V gene lookup returns CDR1 MNHEY and CDR2 SVGAGI. CDR3 loop: CASIQGVYSPLHF. The CDR3 DNA reads as TGTGCCAGCATTCAGGGGGTCTATTCACCCCTCCACTTT.

This chain links TRBV19 with TRBJ2-1; D is unresolved. CDR1 and CDR2 from the germline V gene are LNHDA and SQIVND (reference sequence). V was cut by 3 bases and J by 14 bases, with 14 bases left in between. This CDR3 has 12 amino acids. The CDR3 DNA follows: TGTGCCAGTAGTATTGGTCTCTCTGAAAAGTTCTTC. Amino acids: CASSIGLSEKFF.

The V gene is TRBV10-3, the J gene TRBJ1-1; weak D call: TRBD1 (5 bases). V gave up 0 bases and J gave up 2 bases, with 7 bases separating them. The CDR3 is 14 amino acids. Germline CDR1 and CDR2: ENHRY and SYGVKD. In DNA, the CDR3 is TGTGCCATCAGTGAGTCCGACAGAAACACTGAAGCTTTCTTT. It yields the protein CAISESDRNTEAFF.

CDR3: CASSVRTGGLQPQHF. DNA for the CDR3: TGTGCCAGCAGCGTCCGTACAGGGGGCCTTCAGCCCCAGCATTTT. This chain links TRBV9 with TRBJ1-5; 9 nucleotides agree with TRBD1. J lost 6 bases, V lost 2 bases, and 6 bases had no gene match. Germline CDR1 and CDR2: SGDLS and YYNGEE. The CDR3 has 15 amino acids.

This chain connects TRBV12-3 or TRBV12-4 to TRBJ1-2, with D unclear. V lost 5 bases, J lost 5 bases, and 9 bases lay in between. The CDR3 runs 12 residues. CDR3 residues: CASSERIYGYTF. Here the CDR3 DNA reads TGTGCCAGCAGTGAGAGGATTTATGGCTACACCTTC.

This sequence joins TRBV28 and TRBJ2-7; TRBD2 agrees at 16 bases. Losses at the gene ends were 5 bases for V and 3 bases for J; bases not matched to a gene: 7. The germline V gene encodes CDR1 MDHEN and CDR2 SYDVKM. The CDR3 is 17 residues long. The CDR3 region has the DNA TGTGCCAGCAGTCCCCCCGGGACTAGCGGGGGGGGCTACGAGCAGTACTTC. Protein sequence: CASSPPGTSGGGYEQYF.

J is TRBJ2-3 and V is TRBV4-1; 14 nucleotides agree with TRBD2. Germline CDR1 reads MGHRA; CDR2 reads YSYEKL. This CDR3 contains 16 residues. Germline trimming cut 1 base from V and 6 bases from J; bases unmatched to any gene: 3. In nucleotides, the CDR3 is TGCGCCAGCAGCCAAGGGACTAGCGGGAGGTGGGATACGCAGTATTTT. It encodes CASSQGTSGRWDTQYF.

V and J are TRBV7-3 and TRBJ2-1; 10 nucleotides align to TRBD2. The CDR3 contains 15 residues. Germline-derived CDR1 and CDR2 are SGHTA and FQGTGA. Losses at the gene ends were 5 bases for V and 4 bases for J; bases not matched to a gene: 5. The CDR3 coding sequence is TGTGCCAGCAGCCCTAGCGGGGGCAGTTACAATGAGCAGTTCTTC. This gives the protein CASSPSGGSYNEQFF.

The V call is TRBV30, the J call TRBJ1-3; D is ambiguous. This CDR3 has 14 residues. Trimming left V 1 base short and J 0 bases short, with 7 bases between. The germline V gene encodes CDR1 GTSNPN and CDR2 SVGIG (reference sequence). The CDR3 protein is CAWSASDSGNTIYF. In nucleotides, the CDR3 is TGTGCCTGGAGTGCCAGCGACTCTGGAAACACCATATATTTT.

Only a few counts were recorded for this clone. This chain joins TRBV5-4 and TRBJ2-7; D is perhaps TRBD1 (6 bases). The CDR3 runs 13 residues. Germline V gene sequence: CDR1 SGHNT, CDR2 YYREEE (reference sequence). V was clipped by 3 bases and J by 5 bases, with 12 bases between them. The DNA of the CDR3 is TGTGCCAGCAGCTCCCCAGGGGTTAACGAGCAGTACTTC. Protein product: CASSSPGVNEQYF. Drawing the rest from reference TRBV5-4 and TRBJ2-7, the complete variable domain is ETGVTQSPTHLIKTRGQQVTLRCSSQSGHNTVSWYQQALGQGPQFIFQYYREEENGRGNFPPRFSGLQFPNYSSELNVNALELDDSALYLCASSSPGVNEQYFGPGTRLTVT.

This clone was detected once. In DNA form, the CDR3 reads TGTGCCAGCAGCTTTTATACAGGAGAGTCCTACAATGAGCAGTTCTTC. This sequence encodes CASSFYTGESYNEQFF. The chain joins TRBV11-2 to TRBJ2-1; D may be TRBD1 (5 bases). Germline V gene lookup returns CDR1 SGHAT and CDR2 FQNNGV. V was trimmed by 3 bases and J by 1 base, leaving 13 bases between them. This CDR3 spans 16 amino acids.

This clone has just one count. The gene calls are TRBV24-1 and TRBJ1-3; TRBD1 is a possible D gene (5 bases). With 8 bases removed from V and 4 bases from J, the gap between germline ends came to 11 bases. This CDR3 is 13 amino acids long. Germline CDR1 KGHDR, CDR2 SFDVKD. The CDR3 loop reads CATMEGVGNTIYF. The CDR3 DNA reads TGTGCCACCATGGAAGGGGTCGGAAACACCATATATTTT.

This clone was recorded a few times. CDR3 region: CASSIDEFGHSAKNIQYF. The CDR3 DNA reads TGTGCCAGTAGTATAGATGAATTCGGACATTCGGCCAAAAACATTCAGTACTTC. This rearrangement joins TRBV19 to TRBJ2-4; D is possibly TRBD1 (5 bases). The CDR3 length is 18 residues. V lost 0 bases to trimming and J lost 1 base, with 16 bases between them. Per germline, CDR1 LNHDA and CDR2 SQIVND (reference sequence).

This chain links TRBV5-6 with TRBJ2-3; TRBD2 matches at 9 bases. V dropped 4 bases and J dropped 6; count of bases not matched to a gene: 6. Germline V lookup: CDR1 SGHDT, CDR2 YYEEEE. The CDR3 contains 14 residues. CDR3: CASSKGLAPDTQYF. The CDR3 DNA sequence: TGTGCCAGCAGCAAGGGACTAGCCCCTGATACGCAGTATTTT.

The chain recombines TRBV18 with TRBJ2-6; 8 nucleotides match TRBD2. This CDR3 is built from 18 residues. The germline gives CDR1 KGHSH, CDR2 LQKENI. V trimming: 6 bases; J trimming: 0 bases; junction bases outside the gene matches: 10. For the CDR3, the DNA is TGTGCCAGCTCGATAGACGGGGGGGCTTCCTCTGGGGCCAACGTCCTGACTTTC. It encodes CASSIDGGASSGANVLTF.

This chain links TRBV14 with TRBJ2-3; D ambiguous. The V end was cut by 4 bases, the J end by 5 bases, with 10 bases between. This CDR3 spans 13 amino acids. Germline loops: CDR1 SGHDN, CDR2 FVKESK. CDR3 loop: CASSLAAVDTQYF. In DNA, the CDR3 is TGTGCCAGCAGCCTTGCGGCTGTAGATACGCAGTATTTT.